The next 6 T cell receptor beta chains were all read from a single sample in a study of blood T cell repertoires in COVID-19. The table came from immunoSEQ multiplex PCR; TCRdb's copy has only in-frame clones and leaves some out. Of about 130,000 clones detected, more than 80% appear once; the ten largest clones hold about 3.3%. Sample: peripheral blood. The receptors come from a woman of 80 years or more with COVID-19, enrolled during active disease.

This sequence joins TRBV5-6 and TRBJ1-2; the D gene is possibly TRBD1 (5 bases). This CDR3 has 12 amino acids. Germline assignment: CDR1 SGHDT and CDR2 YYEEEE. Between the trimmed V and J ends, which lost 2 bases and 10 bases, there was a span of 12 bases. CDR3 coding DNA: TGTGCCAGCAGCTTCATCGACAGTTACTACACCTTC. Translated, it gives CASSFIDSYYTF.

The rearrangement links TRBV3-1 (or the pseudogene TRBV3-2) to TRBJ1-6, with a tentative D call TRBD1 (6 bases). The germline V gene encodes CDR1 LGHDT and CDR2 YNNKEL (reference sequence). This CDR3 has 14 amino acids. The ends were cut back, 4 bases at V and 6 bases at J, with 10 bases in the middle. As DNA, the CDR3 is TGTGCCAGCAGCCGCGACAGGACTAATTCACCCCTCCACTTT. This encodes CASSRDRTNSPLHF.

The chain links TRBV11-2 to TRBJ1-2; maybe TRBD1 (6 bases). V lost 5 bases and J 7 bases, leaving 23 bases between the germline ends. CDR3 length: 16 residues. Germline loops: CDR1 SGHAT, CDR2 FQNNGV. This CDR3 reads CASSINRAQGKFGYTF. The CDR3 region has the DNA TGTGCCAGCAGCATCAATAGGGCACAGGGAAAGTTTGGCTACACCTTC.

This rearrangement joins TRBV5-8 to TRBJ1-4; maybe TRBD1 (6 bases). V lost 4 bases and J lost 6, with 16 bases in between. The CDR3 has 15 amino acids. CDR1 SGHTS and CDR2 YDEGEE come from the germline V gene. The CDR3 DNA reads TGTGCCAGCAGCGCCGCAGGGGCTTTACATGAAAAACTGTTTTTT. This sequence encodes CASSAAGALHEKLFF. The entire variable domain, with the rest obtained from reference TRBV5-8 and TRBJ1-4, is as follows: EAGVTQSPTHLIKTRGQQATLRCSPISGHTSVYWYQQALGLGLQFLLWYDEGEERNRGNFPPRFSGRQFPNYSSELNVNALELEDSALYLCASSAAGALHEKLFFGSGTQLSVL.

The rearrangement links TRBV5-1 to TRBJ2-7, with D possibly matching TRBD2 (5 bases). This CDR3 has 15 residues. V was cut by 4 bases and J by 3 bases, with 17 bases left in between. Germline loops: CDR1 SGHRS, CDR2 YFSETQ. The CDR3 loop reads CASSPAGREYYEQYF. CDR3 nucleotide sequence: TGCGCCAGCAGCCCTGCCGGCCGGGAATACTACGAGCAGTACTTC.

Only one count was recorded for this clone. The chain carries TRBV5-6 and TRBJ1-5; a weak D match, TRBD1 (5 bases). This CDR3 spans 14 amino acids. V was cut by 5 bases and J by 0 bases, with 9 bases left in between. The V gene's germline CDR1 is SGHDT and CDR2 YYEEEE. The CDR3 nucleotides are TGTGCCAGCAGTTTAAGGGGTAGCAATCAGCCCCAGCATTTT. The encoded protein is CASSLRGSNQPQHF. The full variable domain, rest sourced from reference TRBV5-6 and TRBJ1-5, is DAGVTQSPTHLIKTRGQQVTLRCSPKSGHDTVSWYQQALGQGPQFIFQYYEEEERQRGNFPDRFSGHQFPNYSSELNVNALLLGDSALYLCASSLRGSNQPQHFGDGTRLSIL.